The 12 T cell receptor beta chains below all came from one sample that was sequenced in a study of T cells in women clearing cervical HPV infection. TCRdb's copy holds only in-frame clones and misses some; the assay was immunoSEQ multiplex PCR. This table lists tens of thousands of clones. Sequenced input: blood buffy coat. The receptors were gathered from a woman between 18 and 70 years old with a cervical HPV16 infection that either progressed to CIN3+ or cleared (not recorded which).

On this clone: The read comes to an end 3 residues before the CDR3 does, leaving the germline J gene to fill in the end. J is TRBJ1-1 and V is TRBV5-6; a possible D gene is TRBD1 (5 bases). V lost 4 bases and J 4 bases, leaving 11 bases between the germline ends. CDR1 SGHDT and CDR2 YYEEEE come from the germline V gene. The CDR3 sequence is 13 residues long. The CDR3 bases that were read are TGTGCCAGCAGCAACACAGGATTCACTGAA. Translating gives CASSNTGFTE. The CDR3 in its entirety is CASSNTGFTEAFF.

A word on this clone: The DNA ends 3 residues before the CDR3 does, and the rest of the CDR3 is filled in from the germline J gene. The J gene is TRBJ2-7, the V gene TRBV2, with TRBD1 matching over 9 bases. The CDR3 is 13 residues long. Germline CDR1 is SNHLY and CDR2 is FYNNEI. V lost 7 bases to trimming and J lost 6 bases; unmatched junction nucleotides: 7. CDR3 bases read: TGTGCCAGCATTGGGACAGGGCAAAGCGAG. Translated, it gives CASIGTGQSE. In full, the CDR3 reads CASIGTGQSEQYF.

Details on this clone: The read falls 3 residues short of the CDR3 end, and the missing part is taken from the germline J gene. This sequence joins TRBV29-1 and TRBJ1-2; no clear D gene. Trimming pared 0 bases from V and 4 bases from J, leaving 12 bases between. The germline V gene encodes CDR1 SQVTM and CDR2 ANQGSEA. The CDR3 runs 14 residues. The DNA read from the CDR3 is TGCAGCGTTGAAGAGGATGAGGGTGTCTATGGC. It yields the protein CSVEEDEGVYG. The CDR3, in full, reads CSVEEDEGVYGYTF. Using reference TRBV29-1 and TRBJ1-2 for the parts outside the CDR3, the full variable domain is SAVISQKPSRDICQRGTSLTIQCQVDSQVTMMFWYRQQPGQSLTLIATANQGSEATYESGFVIDKFPISRPNLTFSTLTVSNMSPEDSSIYLCSVEEDEGVYGYTFGSGTRLTVV.

On this clone itself: The CDR3 goes on 3 residues after the read ends, and that part is filled in from the germline J gene. The V gene is TRBV18, the J gene TRBJ1-1; TRBD1 is a possible D gene (6 bases). The CDR3 runs to 15 residues. CDR1 is KGHSH, CDR2 LQKENI, per germline. V was pared by 3 bases and J by 1 base, with 12 bases between. Partial CDR3 DNA: TGTGCCAGCTCACCGAGACAGGCAACGAACACTGAA. It translates to CASSPRQATNTE. The whole CDR3 region reads CASSPRQATNTEAFF.

Worth noting for this clone: The DNA ends 3 residues before the CDR3 does, and the rest of the CDR3 is filled in from the germline J gene. The rearrangement joins TRBV19 to TRBJ1-3; D gene uncertain. V lost 2 bases and J 0 bases, leaving 11 bases between the germline ends. This CDR3 region has 16 residues. Germline CDR1 and CDR2: LNHDA and SQIVND (reference sequence). The CDR3 DNA, read in part, is TGTGCCAGTAGTATAAGGATCAGACTCTCTGGAAACACC. Translated: CASSIRIRLSGNT. The full CDR3 is CASSIRIRLSGNTIYF.

About this clone itself: The CDR3 goes on 3 residues after the read ends, and that part is filled in from the germline J gene. The chain carries TRBV5-4 and TRBJ2-2, with unresolved D. The CDR3 is made up of 15 amino acids. V shed 0 bases and J shed 3 bases, with 9 bases lying between them. Germline values: CDR1 SGHNT, CDR2 YYREEE (reference sequence). The sequenced part of the CDR3 DNA is TGTGCCAGCAGCTTGGAATTCGTAGACACCGGGGAG. It yields the protein CASSLEFVDTGE. The entire CDR3 protein reads CASSLEFVDTGELFF. The full variable domain, completed using reference TRBV5-4 and TRBJ2-2, is ETGVTQSPTHLIKTRGQQVTLRCSSQSGHNTVSWYQQALGQGPQFIFQYYREEENGRGNFPPRFSGLQFPNYSSELNVNALELDDSALYLCASSLEFVDTGELFFGEGSRLTVL.

CDR3 region: CAMGGDIPYEQYF. CDR3 DNA (partial): TGTGCCATGGGGGGGGACATTCCCTACGAG. The chain joins TRBV19 to TRBJ2-7, with TRBD2 as a possible D gene (7 bases). The read ends 3 residues before the CDR3 terminus; that terminus is restored from the germline J gene. This CDR3 comprises 13 residues. Germline loops: CDR1 LNHDA, CDR2 SQIVND (reference sequence). V was trimmed by 10 bases and J by 2 bases, leaving 15 bases between them.

As concerns this clone: The read falls 3 residues short of the CDR3 end, and the missing part is taken from the germline J gene. V usage is TRBV18 and J usage is TRBJ1-1, with 8 bases that match TRBD1. This CDR3 has 17 residues. Germline assignment: CDR1 KGHSH and CDR2 LQKENI. Trimming at V came to 1 base and at J to 5 bases, leaving 12 bases not matched to a gene. The CDR3 bases that were read are TGTGCCAGCTCACCACTCGAGATCGGACAGGGCCGGACTGAA. Amino acid sequence: CASSPLEIGQGRTE. The whole CDR3 region reads CASSPLEIGQGRTEAFF.

This clone is called medium-sized based on its frequency. The CDR3 is cut off 3 residues early in the read; its end comes from the germline J gene. The rearrangement joins TRBV19 to TRBJ2-7; 10 bases fit TRBD1. Germline assignment: CDR1 LNHDA and CDR2 SQIVND (reference sequence). V trimming: 4 bases; J trimming: 0 bases; junction bases outside the gene matches: 3. The CDR3 contains 15 residues. CDR3 bases read: TGTGCCAGTAGTACCGGGACAGGGGTCTCCTACGAG. This translates into CASSTGTGVSYE. In full, the CDR3 reads CASSTGTGVSYEQYF.

With regard to this clone: The read finishes 3 residues shy of the CDR3 end, and the germline J gene is used to complete it. This chain joins TRBV10-3 and TRBJ1-1; the D gene is possibly TRBD1 (5 bases). V was cut by 4 bases and J by 1 base, with 7 bases left in between. CDR1 is ENHRY and CDR2 is SYGVKD in the germline V gene. The CDR3 runs 13 residues. CDR3 loop: CAISAQANTEAFF. The part of the CDR3 DNA that was read is TGTGCCATCAGTGCACAGGCGAACACTGAA.

On this clone: Sequencing ends 3 residues short of the CDR3 end; the germline J gene provides the rest. The chain uses TRBV29-1 and TRBJ2-1, with 10 bases matching TRBD2. CDR1 and CDR2 (germline): SQVTM, ANQGSEA. J was trimmed by 6 bases and V by 7 bases; bases with no gene match: 12. The CDR3 is 15 amino acids. This CDR3 is CSAKTPGLAFNEQFF. The CDR3 DNA, read in part, is TGCAGCGCTAAGACCCCGGGACTAGCGTTCAATGAG.

Note on this clone: The CDR3 end lies 3 residues beyond the end of the read and is filled in from the germline J gene. The rearrangement joins TRBV10-3 to TRBJ2-2; 8 nucleotides align to TRBD2. The length of the CDR3 is 15 residues. J was trimmed by 6 bases and V by 3 bases; bases with no gene match: 6. Germline-derived CDR1 and CDR2 are ENHRY and SYGVKD. This chain's CDR3 is CAISESSGGAGELFF. The sequenced CDR3 bases are TGTGCCATCAGTGAATCCAGCGGGGGTGCCGGGGAG.